This T cell receptor (beta chain) was profiled in a study of human T cells and chemical hapten exposure. Study context: Patch tests applied 0.01% DPC to the upper back and were scored after 6 days.

This clonotype was seen more than once but under ten times. Its antigen is still unknown. Germline V gives CDR1 SGHRS, CDR2 YFSETQ. The trim removed 0 bases at V and 9 bases at J, leaving 4 bases unmatched. The length of the CDR3 is 14 residues. As for time point: pre-sensitization, week 0. Treatment noted: therapeutic diphenylcyclopropenone sensitization with weekly scalp DPC. TCRdb itself ran the RACE reads through MiXCR, one entry per CDR3 protein. There are fewer than 300,000 distinct CDR3 sequences in the sample; about 9% occur only once, and 2.3% lies in the top ten. Study-wide points: There was alopecia in the donors, so their immune response may differ from that of healthy people.

The source was whole blood, collected in connection with sensitization to the hapten diphenylcyclopropenone (DPC). This chain links TRBV5-1 with TRBJ2-4, with 9 bases fitting TRBD1. The source is a woman aged 40 to 55 with alopecia areata. Some clones in this sample may be carry-over from other donors' samples. The DNA of the CDR3 is TGCGCCAGCAGCTTGGGGACAGGGGACGGCATTCAGTACTTC. It translates to CASSLGTGDGIQYF.